This TCR beta chain was sequenced in a study of T cells after posttransplantation cyclophosphamide. The trim removed 0 bases at V and 4 bases at J, leaving 4 bases unmatched. This CDR3 spans 15 amino acids. Germline assignment: CDR1 WNHNN and CDR2 SYGVQD (reference sequence). The assay was immunoSEQ multiplex PCR, and TCRdb's table has in-frame clones only and misses some. The sample consists of about 17,000 clones, 85% of them appearing once. Details on this clone: What it binds is not known.

Controls had myeloablative marrow grafts with methotrexate and calcineurin inhibitor, sampled at 1 year. Notes on the study in general: TRB clonality was highly associated with recipient CMV seropositivity and reactivation. Tissue-infiltrating T cells from skin or gut overlapped little with blood T cells. Later post-transplant blood repertoires were often dominated by donor CD8+ memory clones.

The sequence derives from a female patient aged 18-30 years who received an allogeneic stem cell transplant from an unrelated donor, was CMV-positive, and had acute and chronic GVHD. These T cells may partly come from the graft donor. Source: PBMCs, taken after allogeneic stem cell transplant with calcineurin inhibitor and methotrexate. The genes are TRBV10-1 and TRBJ1-1; 8 bases align to TRBD1. In nucleotides, the CDR3 is TGCGCCAGCAGTGAGTCAGGACAGGGACTCACTGAAGCTTTCTTT. Encoded protein: CASSESGQGLTEAFF.